The present TCR beta chain was sequenced within a study of naive and memory T cell subsets. Points from the study as a whole: Especially in CD8 cells, naive repertoires contained a few larger clonotypes, possibly CD45RA-re-expressing memory cells.

The CDR3 contains 12 residues. V was clipped by 5 bases and J by 1 base, with 9 bases between them. Germline-derived CDR1 and CDR2 are DFQATT and SNEGSKA (reference sequence). This clonotype was observed a single time. Its matching antigen is unknown. Both TRBC1 and TRBC2 were covered by a beta constant-region primer of two equimolar oligonucleotides. Ligated cDNA was amplified by four rounds of PCR with nested alpha and beta constant-region primers and SP2. TCRdb recomputed calls from the UMI-ligation and nested PCR reads with MiXCR, one row per CDR3 protein. The sample has roughly 140,000 distinct CDR3 sequences, 15% to 25% seen once; the top ten hold around 0.63%. Overnight CMV lysate stimulation of fresh PBMCs defined donor CMV status by CD4+ IFNgamma.

The chain couples TRBV20-1 to TRBJ2-7; D gene ambiguous. This clonotype originated in a human donor in good health. Sequences were obtained from naive CD8+ T cells from blood. The DNA of the CDR3 is TGCAGTGCTTCTAAGGGATCCTACGAGCAGTACTTC. It is translated as CSASKGSYEQYF.